The sample holds a few counts of the clone carrying this T cell receptor (beta chain). Germline V gene lookup returns CDR1 MGHRA and CDR2 YSYEKL. The CDR3 loop spans 15 amino acids. The V gene end was trimmed by 2 bases and the J gene end by 2 bases; junction bases not matched to a gene: 3. The data stem from a study of T cells in Graves' hyperthyroidism and ophthalmopathy. Authors of the study amplified TCR beta CDR3 regions from RNA transcripts. Primed by the HTBI set, a first-round RT-PCR was run on the TCR CDR3. TCRdb passed the multiplex PCR reads through MiXCR, listing each CDR3 protein once. The sample records around 300,000 distinct CDR3 sequences, roughly an eighth being singletons.

This TCR was recovered from a woman in her thirties or forties with Graves' hyperthyroidism. The gene calls are TRBV4-1 and TRBJ1-5, with TRBD1 matching 7 bases. Sequencing was done on a sample of blood. CDR3 sequence reads: CASSQRDSGNQPQHF. Here the CDR3 DNA reads TGCGCCAGCAGCCAAAGGGACAGTGGCAATCAGCCCCAGCATTTT.